The present entry profiles one TCR beta chain with its context. Antigen: not known. Each of the donors was a healthy bone marrow donor. This sample stems from a study of cytomegalovirus exposure and HLA in healthy donors. Findings and caveats of the study: What a later analysis reportedly showed was that an Asian-associated ancestry cluster had fewer N-insertions than the approximately 700-donor mean.

Germline CDR1 is ENHRY and CDR2 is SYGVKD. V was pared by 2 bases and J by 4 bases, with 1 base of the junction left unmatched. This CDR3 region has 13 residues. Amplification used 60 Vbeta primers and 13 Jbeta primers. Original data processing: Around 12 million of 80 million or so unique TCR beta chains were shared, per a later count. Using immunoSEQ multiplex PCR, the repertoire was profiled, and TCRdb retains in-frame clones only, with some absent. That table gives V, J and clone size, and the DNA gave D and trimming. The sample contains 150,000 to 200,000 clones, 79% of which appear only once. The chain carries TRBV10-3 and TRBJ2-5, with TRBD2 identical over 7 bases. The sequenced sample consisted of PBMCs. This clonotype was sampled from a woman in her twenties or thirties in good health and CMV-seropositive. Written as DNA, the CDR3 is TGTGCCATCAGTGAGGCTAGCGGAGAGACCCAGTACTTC. It is translated as CAISEASGETQYF.